This paragraph reports one T cell receptor beta chain. These data are taken from a study of blood T cells in healthy people across ages. V shed 4 bases and J shed 12 bases, with 18 bases lying between them. The germline V gene encodes CDR1 SQVTM and CDR2 ANQGSEA. This CDR3 contains 13 residues. Primed by a sample-barcoded 5' primer and a J-beta primer mix, a second PCR proceeded for roughly 6 to 12 cycles. TCRdb used MiXCR to reprocess the 5' RACE reads, holding one entry per CDR3 protein. The repertoire has 760,000 or so distinct CDR3 sequences, 20% to 30% of them found once; the top ten carry roughly 9%. These data are also associated with another study on T cells of mothers and their children.

Specimen: blood. This chain joins TRBV29-1 and TRBJ1-4, with D possibly TRBD1 on 5 matching bases. This receptor was identified in a boy younger than 18 in good health. The chain's CDR3 is CSVGSETGPELFF. The DNA for the CDR3 is TGCAGCGTTGGGTCAGAAACAGGACCTGAACTGTTTTTT.